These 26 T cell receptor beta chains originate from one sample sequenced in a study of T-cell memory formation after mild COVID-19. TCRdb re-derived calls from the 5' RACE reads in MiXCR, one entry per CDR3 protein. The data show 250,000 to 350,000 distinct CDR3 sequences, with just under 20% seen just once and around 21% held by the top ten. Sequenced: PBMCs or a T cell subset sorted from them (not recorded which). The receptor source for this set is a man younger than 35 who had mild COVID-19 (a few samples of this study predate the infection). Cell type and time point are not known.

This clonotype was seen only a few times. The CDR3 nucleotides read TGCGCCAGCAGCCCGTGGGGGATATCGTCCTACAATGAGCAGTTCTTC. Residues: CASSPWGISSYNEQFF. This rearrangement joins TRBV5-1 to TRBJ2-1; D is possibly TRBD1 or TRBD2 (5 bases each). This CDR3 spans 16 amino acids. The germline gives CDR1 SGHRS, CDR2 YFSETQ. Trimming cost V 4 bases and J 1 base, with 15 bases left between them.

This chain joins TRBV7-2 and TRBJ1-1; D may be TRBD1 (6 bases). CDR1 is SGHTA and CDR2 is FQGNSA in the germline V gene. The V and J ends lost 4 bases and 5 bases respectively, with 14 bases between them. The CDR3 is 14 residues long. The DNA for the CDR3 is TGTGCCAGCAGCTGGCCGGGAGGGGGGACTGAAGCTTTCTTT. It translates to CASSWPGGGTEAFF.

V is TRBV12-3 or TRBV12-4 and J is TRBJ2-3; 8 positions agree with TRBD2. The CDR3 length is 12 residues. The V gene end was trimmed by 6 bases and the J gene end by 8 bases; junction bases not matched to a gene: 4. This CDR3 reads CASRTGGGTQYF. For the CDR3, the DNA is TGTGCCAGCAGGACCGGGGGGGGTACGCAGTATTTT.

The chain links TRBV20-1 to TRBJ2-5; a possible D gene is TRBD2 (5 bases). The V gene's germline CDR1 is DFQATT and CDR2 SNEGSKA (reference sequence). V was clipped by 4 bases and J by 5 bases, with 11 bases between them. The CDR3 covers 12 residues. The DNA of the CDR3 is TGCAGTGCTAAGCGGCCCCCGGAGACCCAGTACTTC. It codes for CSAKRPPETQYF.

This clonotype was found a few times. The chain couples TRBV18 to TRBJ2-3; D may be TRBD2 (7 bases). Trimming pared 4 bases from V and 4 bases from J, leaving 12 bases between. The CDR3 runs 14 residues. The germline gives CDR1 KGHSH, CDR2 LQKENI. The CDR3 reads CASSHGGQADTQYF. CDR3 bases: TGTGCCAGCTCACACGGGGGGCAGGCAGATACGCAGTATTTT.

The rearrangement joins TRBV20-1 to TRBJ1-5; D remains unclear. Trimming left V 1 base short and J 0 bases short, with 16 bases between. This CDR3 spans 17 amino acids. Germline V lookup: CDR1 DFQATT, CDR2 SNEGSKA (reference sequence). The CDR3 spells CSARGPGEVYSNQPQHF. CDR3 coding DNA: TGCAGTGCTAGAGGACCGGGTGAGGTTTATAGCAATCAGCCCCAGCATTTT.

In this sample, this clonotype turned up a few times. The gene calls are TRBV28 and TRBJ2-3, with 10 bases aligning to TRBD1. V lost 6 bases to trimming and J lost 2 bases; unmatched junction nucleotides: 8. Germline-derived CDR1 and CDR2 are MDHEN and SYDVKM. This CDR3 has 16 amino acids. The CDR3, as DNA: TGTGCCAGCAGCCCCACGGGGACAGGGGACACAGATACGCAGTATTTT. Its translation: CASSPTGTGDTDTQYF.

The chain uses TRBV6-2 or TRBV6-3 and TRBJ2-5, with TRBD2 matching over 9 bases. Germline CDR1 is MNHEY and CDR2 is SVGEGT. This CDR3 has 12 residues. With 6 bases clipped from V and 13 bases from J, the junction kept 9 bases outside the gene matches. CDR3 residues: CASRSSGGLSYF. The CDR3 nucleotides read TGTGCCAGCAGATCGAGCGGGGGGTTGTCGTACTTC.

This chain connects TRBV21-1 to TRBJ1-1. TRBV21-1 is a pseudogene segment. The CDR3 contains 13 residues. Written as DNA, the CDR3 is TGTGCCAGCAGCAAAGTGGGCCTCACTGAAGCTTTCTTT. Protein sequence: CASSKVGLTEAFF.

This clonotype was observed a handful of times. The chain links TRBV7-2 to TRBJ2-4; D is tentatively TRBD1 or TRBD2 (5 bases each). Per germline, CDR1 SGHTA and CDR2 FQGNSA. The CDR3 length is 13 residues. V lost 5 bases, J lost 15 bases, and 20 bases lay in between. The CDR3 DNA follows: TGTGCCAGCAGCGAACGGGACCGGGTTCGATGGTACTTC. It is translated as CASSERDRVRWYF.

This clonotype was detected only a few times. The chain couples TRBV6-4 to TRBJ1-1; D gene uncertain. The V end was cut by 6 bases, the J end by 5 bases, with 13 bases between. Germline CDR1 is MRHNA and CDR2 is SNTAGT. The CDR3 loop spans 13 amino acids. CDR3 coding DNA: TGTGCCAGCAGGCGGGATCTCGGGACTGAAGCTTTCTTT. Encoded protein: CASRRDLGTEAFF.

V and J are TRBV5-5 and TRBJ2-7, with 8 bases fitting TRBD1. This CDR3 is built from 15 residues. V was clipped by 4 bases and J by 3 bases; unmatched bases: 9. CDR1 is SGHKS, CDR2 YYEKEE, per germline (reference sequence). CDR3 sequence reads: CASSTDAGGDYEQYV. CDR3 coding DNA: TGTGCCAGCAGCACGGATGCAGGGGGCGACTACGAGCAGTACGTC.

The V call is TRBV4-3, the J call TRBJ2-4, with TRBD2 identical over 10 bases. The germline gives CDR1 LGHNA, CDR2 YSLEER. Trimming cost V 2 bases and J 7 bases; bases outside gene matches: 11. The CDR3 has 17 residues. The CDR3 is CASSQSSGGARGNIQYF. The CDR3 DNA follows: TGCGCCAGCAGCCAATCCAGCGGGGGGGCCAGAGGGAACATTCAGTACTTC.

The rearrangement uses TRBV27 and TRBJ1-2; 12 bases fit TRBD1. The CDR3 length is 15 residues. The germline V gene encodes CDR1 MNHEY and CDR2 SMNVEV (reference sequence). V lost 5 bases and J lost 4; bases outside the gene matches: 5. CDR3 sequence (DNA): TGTGCCAGCAGTCTCGGGACAGGGGGCTTCTATGGCTACACCTTC. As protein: CASSLGTGGFYGYTF.

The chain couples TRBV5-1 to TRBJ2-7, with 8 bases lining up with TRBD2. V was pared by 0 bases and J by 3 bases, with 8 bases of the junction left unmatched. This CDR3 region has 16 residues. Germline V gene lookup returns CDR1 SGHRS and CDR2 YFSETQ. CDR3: CASSLGPGGLSYEQYV. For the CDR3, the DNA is TGCGCCAGCAGCTTGGGTCCGGGGGGGCTGAGCTACGAGCAGTACGTC.

The CDR3 region has the DNA TGTGCCAGCAGCTTACGATCTCTGGCGACCAACACCGGGGAGCTGTTTTTT. This sequence encodes CASSLRSLATNTGELFF. The chain couples TRBV7-3 to TRBJ2-2; the D is unclear. The CDR3 is 17 amino acids. Trimming pared 2 bases from V and 2 bases from J, leaving 15 bases between. CDR1 is SGHTA and CDR2 is FQGTGA in the germline V gene.

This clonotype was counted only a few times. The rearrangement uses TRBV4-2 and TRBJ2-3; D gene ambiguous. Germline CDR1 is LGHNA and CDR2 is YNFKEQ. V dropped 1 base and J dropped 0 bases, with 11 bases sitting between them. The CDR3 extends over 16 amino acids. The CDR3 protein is CASSQGAGGSTDTQYF. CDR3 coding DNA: TGTGCCAGCAGCCAAGGAGCAGGTGGTAGCACAGATACGCAGTATTTT.

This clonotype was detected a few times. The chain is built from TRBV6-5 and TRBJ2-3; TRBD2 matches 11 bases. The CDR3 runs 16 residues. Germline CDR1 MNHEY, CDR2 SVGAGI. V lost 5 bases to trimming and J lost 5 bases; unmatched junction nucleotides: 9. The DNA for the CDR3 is TGTGCCAGCAGTACACATAGCGGGGGGGCAATAGATACGCAGTATTTT. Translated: CASSTHSGGAIDTQYF.

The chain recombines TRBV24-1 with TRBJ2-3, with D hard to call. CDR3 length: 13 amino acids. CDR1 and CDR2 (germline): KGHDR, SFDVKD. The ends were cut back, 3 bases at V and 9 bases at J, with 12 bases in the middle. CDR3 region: CATSDPTYETQYF. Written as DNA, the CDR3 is TGTGCCACCAGTGATCCGACTTACGAGACGCAGTATTTT.

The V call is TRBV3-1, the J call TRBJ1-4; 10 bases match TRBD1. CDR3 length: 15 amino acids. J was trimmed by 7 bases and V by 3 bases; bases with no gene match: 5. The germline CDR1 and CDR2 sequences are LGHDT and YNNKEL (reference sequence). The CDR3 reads CASSQAGQGFEKLFF. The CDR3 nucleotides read TGTGCCAGCAGCCAGGCGGGACAGGGGTTTGAAAAACTGTTTTTT.

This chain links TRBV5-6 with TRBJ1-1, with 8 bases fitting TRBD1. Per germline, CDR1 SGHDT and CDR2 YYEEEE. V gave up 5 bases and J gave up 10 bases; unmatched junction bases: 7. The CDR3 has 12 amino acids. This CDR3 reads CASSWTGLGAFF. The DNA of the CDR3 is TGTGCCAGCAGTTGGACAGGGTTGGGAGCTTTCTTT.

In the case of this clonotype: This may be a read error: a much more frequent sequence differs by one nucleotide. The CDR3 coding sequence is TGTGCCAGCAGCTTAGAGGGCACTGAAGCTTCCTTT. It is translated as CASSLEGTEASF. The J gene is TRBJ1-1, the V gene TRBV7-9; D unclear. The V gene's germline CDR1 is SEHNR and CDR2 FQNEAQ (reference sequence). The CDR3 runs to 12 residues.

CDR3 DNA sequence: TGTGCCAGCAGCTTCGGGACAGGGACTGAAGCTTTCTTT. Translation gives CASSFGTGTEAFF. The gene calls are TRBV7-9 and TRBJ1-1, with 9 positions matching TRBD1. The CDR3 consists of 13 residues. V was clipped by 3 bases and J by 5 bases; unmatched bases: 1. Germline V CDR1 and CDR2: SEHNR, FQNEAQ (reference sequence).

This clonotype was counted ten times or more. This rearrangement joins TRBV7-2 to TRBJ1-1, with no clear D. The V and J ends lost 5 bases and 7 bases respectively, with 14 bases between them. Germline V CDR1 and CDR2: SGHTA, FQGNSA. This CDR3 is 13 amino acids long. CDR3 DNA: TGTGCCAGCAGCACCAGATCGGCGGGTGAAGCTTTCTTT. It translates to CASSTRSAGEAFF.

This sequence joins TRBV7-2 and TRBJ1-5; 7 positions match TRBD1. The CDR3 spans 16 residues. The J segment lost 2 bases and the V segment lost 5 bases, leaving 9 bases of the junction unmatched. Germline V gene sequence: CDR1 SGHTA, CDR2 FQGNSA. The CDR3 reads CASSANRGMGNQPQHF. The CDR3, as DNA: TGTGCCAGCAGCGCAAACAGGGGAATGGGCAATCAGCCCCAGCATTTT.

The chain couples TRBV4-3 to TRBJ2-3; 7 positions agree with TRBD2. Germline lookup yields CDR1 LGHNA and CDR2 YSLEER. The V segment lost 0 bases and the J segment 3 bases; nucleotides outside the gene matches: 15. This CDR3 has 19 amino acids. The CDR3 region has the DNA TGCGCCAGCAGCCAAGATTTTGGGAGGGGTTCGATCCGGACAGATACGCAGTATTTT. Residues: CASSQDFGRGSIRTDTQYF.